The TCR beta chain under discussion was sequenced for a study of T cells in Graves' hyperthyroidism and ophthalmopathy. Regions amplified from RNA transcripts were the TCR beta CDR3 regions. In the first-round RT-PCR of the TCR CDR3, the HTBI primer set was used. TCRdb used MiXCR to reprocess the multiplex PCR reads, holding one entry per CDR3 protein. The repertoire consists of about 250,000 distinct CDR3 sequences, with over 20% occurring once and the leading ten covering about a third. Regarding the study as a whole: Ophthalmopathy could be told apart from stable hyperthyroidism with a 13 V-J model. Most clonotypes expanded in the thyroid (above 0.001) were also present in blood.

CDR1 MDHEN and CDR2 SYDVKM come from the germline V gene. V shed 6 bases, J shed 8 bases, and the junction held 11 bases outside the gene matches. The CDR3 extends over 16 amino acids. This clonotype was counted many times. As yet, its antigen is unknown. Diagnosis rested on symptoms, serum thyroxine and TRAb, thyroid ultrasound, and orbital computed tomography. PBMCs were derived from roughly 10 ml fresh peripheral blood. The sequence derives from a woman aged 40 to 55 with Graves' ophthalmopathy. The chain combines TRBV28 with TRBJ2-2, with 11 bases matching TRBD2. Sequenced sample: blood. CDR3 in amino acids: CASRGRLAGLSGELFF. The CDR3 DNA follows: TGTGCCAGCAGGGGGAGACTAGCGGGATTGTCTGGGGAGCTGTTTTTT.